The clone carrying this T cell receptor (beta chain) was picked up many times. No antigen is known for it. The sample originates from a study of T cells in Graves' hyperthyroidism and ophthalmopathy. The CDR3 extends over 15 amino acids. Germline CDR1 reads KGHSH; CDR2 reads LQKENI. V was cut by 2 bases and J by 4 bases, with 9 bases left in between. The study defined stable Graves' hyperthyroidism as no ophthalmopathy progression within 18 months. Each patient was aged 18 to 65 and had newly diagnosed hyperthyroidism of under 2 months' duration. Orbital computed tomography and thyroid ultrasound, together with serum TRAb and thyroxine and clinical symptoms, were used for diagnoses. Whole-study results and caveats: Peripheral blood also featured most of the thyroid clonotypes expanded above 0.001.

TCR beta CDR3 regions were amplified from RNA. First-round RT-PCR targeting the TCR CDR3 was performed with the HTBI primer set. In TCRdb, the multiplex PCR reads were re-called with MiXCR into one record per CDR3 protein. The data hold some 740,000 distinct CDR3 sequences, with 14% observed a single time. The chain couples TRBV18 to TRBJ1-6; no clear D gene. The receptor was derived from a woman in her late teens or twenties with Graves' hyperthyroidism. The sample comprised blood. The CDR3 DNA is TGTGCCAGCTCACCATCCGGATGGTATAATTCACCCCTCCACTTT. Encoded protein: CASSPSGWYNSPLHF.